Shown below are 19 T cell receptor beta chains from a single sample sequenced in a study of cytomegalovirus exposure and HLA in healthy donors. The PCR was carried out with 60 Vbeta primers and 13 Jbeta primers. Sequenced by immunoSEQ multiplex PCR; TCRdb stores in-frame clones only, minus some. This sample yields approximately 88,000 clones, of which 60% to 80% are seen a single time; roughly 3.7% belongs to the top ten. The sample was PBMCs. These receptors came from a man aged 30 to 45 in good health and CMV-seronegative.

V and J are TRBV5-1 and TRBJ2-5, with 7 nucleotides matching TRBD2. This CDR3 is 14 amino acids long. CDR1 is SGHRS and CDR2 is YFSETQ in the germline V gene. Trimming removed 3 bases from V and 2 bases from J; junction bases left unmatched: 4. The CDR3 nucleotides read TGCGCCAGCAGCTCCCTTAGCGGGCAAGAGACCCAGTACTTC. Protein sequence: CASSSLSGQETQYF.

This CDR3 reads CASRGTGIRDGYTF. DNA for the CDR3: TGTGCCAGCAGAGGAACCGGGATCCGGGATGGCTACACCTTC. The V gene is TRBV6-5, the J gene TRBJ1-2; D not resolved. V gave up 6 bases and J gave up 6 bases, with 17 bases separating them. Germline V gene lookup returns CDR1 MNHEY and CDR2 SVGAGI. The CDR3 is 14 residues long.

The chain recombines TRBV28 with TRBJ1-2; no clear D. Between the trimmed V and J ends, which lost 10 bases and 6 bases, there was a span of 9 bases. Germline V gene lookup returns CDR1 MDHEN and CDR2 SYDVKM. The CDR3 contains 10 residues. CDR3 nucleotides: TGTGCCACCAAACACAATGGCTACACCTTC. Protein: CATKHNGYTF.

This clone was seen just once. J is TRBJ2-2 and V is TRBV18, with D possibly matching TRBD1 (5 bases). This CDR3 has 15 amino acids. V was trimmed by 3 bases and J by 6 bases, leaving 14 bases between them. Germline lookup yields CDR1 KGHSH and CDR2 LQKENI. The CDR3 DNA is TGTGCCAGCTCACCGCGTCAAACAGGTCCCGGGGAGCTGTTTTTT. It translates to CASSPRQTGPGELFF.

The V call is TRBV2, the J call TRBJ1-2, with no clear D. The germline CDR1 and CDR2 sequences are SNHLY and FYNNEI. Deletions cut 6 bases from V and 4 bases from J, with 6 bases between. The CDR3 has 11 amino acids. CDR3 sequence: CASRASYGYTF. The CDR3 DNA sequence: TGTGCCAGCAGGGCAAGCTATGGCTACACCTTC.

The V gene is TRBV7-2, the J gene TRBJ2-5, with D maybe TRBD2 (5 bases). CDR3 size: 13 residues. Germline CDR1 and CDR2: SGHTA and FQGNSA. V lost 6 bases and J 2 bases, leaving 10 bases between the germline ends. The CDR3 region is CASRRRTQETQYF. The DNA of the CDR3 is TGTGCCAGCAGACGAAGGACTCAAGAGACCCAGTACTTC.

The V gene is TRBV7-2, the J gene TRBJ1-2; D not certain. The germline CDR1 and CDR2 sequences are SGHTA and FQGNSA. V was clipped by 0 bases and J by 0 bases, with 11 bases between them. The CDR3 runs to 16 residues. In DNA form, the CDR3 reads TGTGCCAGCAGCTTAGCGCCGTCTAAAGCTAACTATGGCTACACCTTC. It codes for CASSLAPSKANYGYTF.

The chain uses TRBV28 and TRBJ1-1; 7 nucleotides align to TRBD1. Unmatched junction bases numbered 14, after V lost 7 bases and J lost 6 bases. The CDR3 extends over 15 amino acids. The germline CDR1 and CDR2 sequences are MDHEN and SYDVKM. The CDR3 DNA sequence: TGTGCCAGCACGGGGACAGAGGCGACAGTCCCTGAAGCTTTCTTT. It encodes CASTGTEATVPEAFF.

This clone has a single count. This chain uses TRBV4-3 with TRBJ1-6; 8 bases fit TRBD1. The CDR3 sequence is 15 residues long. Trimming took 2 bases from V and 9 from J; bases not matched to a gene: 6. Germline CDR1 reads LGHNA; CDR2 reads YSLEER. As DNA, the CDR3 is TGCGCCAGCAGCCAACAAGACAGGGGACGTTCACCCCTCCACTTT. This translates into CASSQQDRGRSPLHF.

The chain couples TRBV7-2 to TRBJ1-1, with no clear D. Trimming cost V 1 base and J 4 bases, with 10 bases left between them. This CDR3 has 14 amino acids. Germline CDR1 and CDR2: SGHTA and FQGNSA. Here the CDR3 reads CASSLGWQFTEAFF. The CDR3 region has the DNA TGTGCCAGCAGCTTAGGGTGGCAGTTCACTGAAGCTTTCTTT.

CDR3 DNA: TGTGCCACCAGCCCGGGACAAACACTAGCGGGAGAAGAGACCCAGTACTTC. Protein sequence: CATSPGQTLAGEETQYF. This chain joins TRBV15 and TRBJ2-5; 11 nucleotides match TRBD2. The CDR3 covers 17 residues. V shed 5 bases and J 3 bases; nucleotides not matched to a gene: 11. The V gene's germline CDR1 is LNHNV and CDR2 YYDKDF (reference sequence).

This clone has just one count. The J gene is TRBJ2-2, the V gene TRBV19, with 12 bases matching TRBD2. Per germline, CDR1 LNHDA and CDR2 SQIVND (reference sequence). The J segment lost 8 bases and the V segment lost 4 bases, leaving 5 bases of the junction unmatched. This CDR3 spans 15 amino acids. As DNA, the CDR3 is TGTGCCAGTAGTACGACTAGCGGGGGCCGGGGGGAGCTGTTTTTT. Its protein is CASSTTSGGRGELFF.

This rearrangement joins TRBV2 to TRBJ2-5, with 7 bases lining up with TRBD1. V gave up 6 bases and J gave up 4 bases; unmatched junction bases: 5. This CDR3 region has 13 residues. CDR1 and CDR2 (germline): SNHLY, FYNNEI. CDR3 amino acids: CASRARGLETQYF. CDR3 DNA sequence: TGTGCCAGCAGGGCCAGGGGGTTAGAGACCCAGTACTTC.

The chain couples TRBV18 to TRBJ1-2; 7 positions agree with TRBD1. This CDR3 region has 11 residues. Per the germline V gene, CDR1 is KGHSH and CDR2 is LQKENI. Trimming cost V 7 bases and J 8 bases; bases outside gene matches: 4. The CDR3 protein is CASLGGLGYTF. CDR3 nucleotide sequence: TGTGCCAGCTTAGGGGGCCTGGGCTACACCTTC.

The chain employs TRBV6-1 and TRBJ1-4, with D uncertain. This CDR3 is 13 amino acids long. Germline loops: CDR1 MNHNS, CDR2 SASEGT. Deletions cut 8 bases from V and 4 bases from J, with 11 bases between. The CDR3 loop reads CASEGGNNEKLFF. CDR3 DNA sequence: TGTGCCAGCGAGGGTGGGAATAATGAAAAACTGTTTTTT.

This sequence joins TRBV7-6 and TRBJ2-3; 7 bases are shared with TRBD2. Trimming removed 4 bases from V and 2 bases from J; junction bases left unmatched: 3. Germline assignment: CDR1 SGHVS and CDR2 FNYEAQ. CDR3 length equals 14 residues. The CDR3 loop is CASSWAGDTDTQYF. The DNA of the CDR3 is TGTGCCAGCAGCTGGGCGGGGGACACAGATACGCAGTATTTT.

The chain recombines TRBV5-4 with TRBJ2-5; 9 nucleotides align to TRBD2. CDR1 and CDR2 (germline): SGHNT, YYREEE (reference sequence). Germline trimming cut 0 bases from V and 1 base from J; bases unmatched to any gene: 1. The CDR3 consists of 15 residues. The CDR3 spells CASSLASGAQETQYF. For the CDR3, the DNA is TGTGCCAGCAGCTTGGCTAGCGGGGCCCAAGAGACCCAGTACTTC.

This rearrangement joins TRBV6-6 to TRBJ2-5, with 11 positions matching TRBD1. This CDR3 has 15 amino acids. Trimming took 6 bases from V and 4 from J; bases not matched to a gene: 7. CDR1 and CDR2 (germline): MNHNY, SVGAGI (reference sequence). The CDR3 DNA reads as TGTGCCAGCAGACCGGACAGGGGGCGCGGAGAGACCCAGTACTTC. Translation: CASRPDRGRGETQYF.

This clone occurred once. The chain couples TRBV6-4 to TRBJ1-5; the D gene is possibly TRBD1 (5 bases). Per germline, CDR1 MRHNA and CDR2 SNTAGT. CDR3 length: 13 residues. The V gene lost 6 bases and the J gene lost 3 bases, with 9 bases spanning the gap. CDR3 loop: CASSAGLNQPQHF. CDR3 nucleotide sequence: TGTGCCAGCAGCGCAGGGCTCAATCAGCCCCAGCATTTT.